This T cell receptor beta chain was sequenced during a study of identical twins. Points from the study as a whole: The abundant beta clonotypes from cord blood had fewer insertions, and memory repertoires had none of this. Invariant cells of the MAIT and iNKT types might have partly distorted the zero-insertion analyses.

Each donor was a healthy Caucasian. The germline V gene has CDR1 GTSNPN and CDR2 SVGIG (reference sequence). Trimming cost V 5 bases and J 10 bases, with 9 bases left between them. The CDR3 runs 10 residues. Template switching added a universal primer binding site, and final cDNA carried unique molecular identifiers. TCRdb re-called the 5' RACE reads through MiXCR, storing one row per CDR3 protein. The sample has about 690,000 distinct CDR3 sequences; 6% to 6.5% are singletons. In its sample, this clonotype was seen many times. What it recognizes is unknown. V gene TRBV30 combines with J gene TRBJ2-1; D might be TRBD1 (6 bases). The source of this sequence is a man between 18 and 29 years old in good health. Material for sequencing was naive T cells sorted from blood. CDR3: CAWYRVEQFF. In DNA form, the CDR3 reads TGTGCCTGGTACAGGGTCGAGCAGTTCTTC.